This T cell receptor beta chain is drawn from a study of blood T cells in healthy people across ages. Study conclusions and caveats: Among long-lived donors, naive CD4+ cells were more numerous and diversity higher than in aged donors.

On this clonotype itself: Antigen specificity is unknown.

The CDR3 is 17 amino acids. Deletions cut 4 bases from V and 5 bases from J, with 21 bases between. The germline V gene encodes CDR1 SGHTA and CDR2 FQGTGA. A sample-barcoded 5' primer and a J-beta primer mix were used in a second PCR of roughly 7 to 11 cycles. Every individual sample yielded 2.5 million or more paired-end reads (each containing CDR3). MiXCR was run by TCRdb on the 5' RACE reads, yielding one entry per CDR3 protein. Found here are hundreds of thousands of distinct CDR3 sequences, 20% to 30% of them singletons; the top ten hold more than 7.5%. Another study also made use of these data, one on T cells of mothers and their children. From that study: Study donors consisted of a few healthy Caucasian mothers and their six children.

This chain connects TRBV7-3 to TRBJ2-4; D assignment may be TRBD1 or TRBD2 (6 bases each). Sequenced: blood. The receptor was derived from a boy aged 5 to 17 in good health. The CDR3 nucleotides read TGTGCCAGCAGCTCCCTCTCGGGGGCCAAAAGCCAAAACATTCAGTACTTC. Protein: CASSSLSGAKSQNIQYF.